The rows below give T cell receptor beta chains drawn from one sample of a study of T cells in Graves' hyperthyroidism and ophthalmopathy. In TCRdb, the multiplex PCR reads were re-called with MiXCR into one record per CDR3 protein. The data show 600,000 or so distinct CDR3 sequences, 40% to 55% seen once. Sequenced material: peripheral blood or thyroid tissue (not recorded which). Receptor source: a woman under 30 with Graves' hyperthyroidism. Each CDR3 is given with its conserved first and last residue. The D gene is left open where the match is weak. For some rows the clone size is stated as once, few or many, or as a class when expanded; others skip it.

d_gene: -; len: 12; j_gene: TRBJ1-1; abundance: -; v_gene: TRBV10-3; CDR3aa: CASSYSSEQAFF; CDR3nt: TGTGCCAGCAGTTACTCTTCCGAGCAAGCTTTCTTT
d_gene: -; len: 11; j_gene: TRBJ2-5; abundance: few; v_gene: TRBV7-2; CDR3aa: CASSDAETQYF; CDR3nt: TGTGCCAGCAGCGACGCCGAGACCCAGTACTTC
d_gene: TRBD2; len: 15; j_gene: TRBJ2-5; abundance: many; v_gene: TRBV7-2; CDR3aa: CASSMTSGSLETQYF; CDR3nt: TGTGCCAGCAGCATGACTAGCGGGAGTCTAGAGACCCAGTACTTC
d_gene: -; len: 14; j_gene: TRBJ1-5; abundance: once; v_gene: TRBV2; CDR3aa: CASSVSLNQPPQHF; CDR3nt: TGTGCCAGCAGTGTGTCACTGAATCAGCCGCCCCAGCATTTT
d_gene: -; len: 15; j_gene: TRBJ2-7; abundance: many; v_gene: TRBV24-1; CDR3aa: CATSDQTGGHDEQYF; CDR3nt: TGTGCCACCAGTGATCAAACGGGTGGACACGACGAGCAGTACTTC
d_gene: -; len: 15; j_gene: TRBJ2-2; abundance: -; v_gene: TRBV7-8; CDR3aa: CASSSYLGSTGELFF; CDR3nt: TGTGCCAGCAGCTCCTACTTAGGGTCCACCGGGGAGCTGTTTTTT
d_gene: TRBD1; len: 15; j_gene: TRBJ2-5; abundance: -; v_gene: TRBV2; CDR3aa: CASSARDRGEETQYF; CDR3nt: TGTGCCAGCAGTGCCCGGGACAGGGGCGAAGAGACCCAGTACTTC
d_gene: -; len: 13; j_gene: TRBJ2-5; abundance: few; v_gene: TRBV10-3; CDR3aa: CAISAGSQETQYF; CDR3nt: TGTGCCATCAGTGCCGGGTCTCAAGAGACCCAGTACTTC
d_gene: -; len: 14; j_gene: TRBJ1-2; abundance: -; v_gene: TRBV5-1; CDR3aa: CASSLPGAKDGYTF; CDR3nt: TGCGCCAGCAGCTTACCAGGCGCGAAGGATGGCTACACCTTC
d_gene: -; len: 12; j_gene: TRBJ2-7; abundance: many; v_gene: TRBV7-2; CDR3aa: CASSLYSYEQYF; CDR3nt: TGTGCCAGCAGCTTGTACAGCTACGAGCAGTACTTC